These 9 T cell receptor beta chains came from one sample sequenced in a study of cytomegalovirus exposure and HLA in healthy donors. With 60 Vbeta and 13 Jbeta primers, the PCR was carried out. Sequencing was performed with immunoSEQ multiplex PCR; in TCRdb, only in-frame clones are kept and a portion is missing. This listing includes 50,000 to 60,000 clones. The sequencing input was PBMCs. All receptors come from a male donor in good health and CMV-seronegative.

CDR3 coding DNA: TGTGCCAGCAGCTTAGGCCCACTCAGGGGGGAGCTGTTTTTT. It is translated as CASSLGPLRGELFF. This chain links TRBV7-2 with TRBJ2-2; D ambiguous. V was shortened by 1 base and J by 8 bases, with 11 bases between the two germline ends. CDR3 length equals 14 residues. CDR1 and CDR2 from the germline V gene are SGHTA and FQGNSA.

This chain connects TRBV5-6 to TRBJ2-7; D remains ambiguous. V was trimmed by 5 bases and J by 6 bases, leaving 9 bases between them. Germline CDR1 is SGHDT and CDR2 is YYEEEE. This CDR3 has 11 residues. CDR3 in DNA: TGTGCCAGCAGTTCTAGAACCGAGCAGTACTTC. Translating it yields CASSSRTEQYF.

The V call is TRBV7-3, the J call TRBJ2-3, with TRBD2 matching 11 bases. With V trimmed by 4 bases and J by 3 bases, 6 bases remained unmatched. Germline CDR1 SGHTA, CDR2 FQGTGA. The CDR3 runs to 16 residues. The CDR3 sequence: CASSSGLAVKTDTQYF. The DNA of the CDR3 is TGTGCCAGCAGCTCGGGACTAGCGGTGAAAACAGATACGCAGTATTTT.

The chain uses TRBV14 and TRBJ2-7; the match to TRBD1 covers 7 bases. CDR1 and CDR2 from the germline V gene are SGHDN and FVKESK. The CDR3 runs 14 residues. Trimming cost V 4 bases and J 6 bases; bases outside gene matches: 9. CDR3 loop: CASSPWDSGGEQYF. DNA of the CDR3: TGTGCCAGCAGCCCCTGGGACAGTGGGGGCGAGCAGTACTTC.

The gene calls are TRBV2 and TRBJ1-2; D is perhaps TRBD1 (5 bases). With 9 bases removed from V and 4 bases from J, the gap between germline ends came to 15 bases. The CDR3 has 13 amino acids. Germline V gives CDR1 SNHLY, CDR2 FYNNEI. The CDR3 DNA follows: TGTGCCAGAAGAAGTACAGGTTCCTATGGCTACACCTTC. Translating gives CARRSTGSYGYTF.

Remarks on this clone: At one boundary the junction diverges from the germline segment, which might be a read error. The gene calls are TRBV30 and TRBJ2-4; the D gene is possibly TRBD2 (7 bases). CDR1 and CDR2 from the germline V gene are GTSNPN and SVGIG (reference sequence). CDR3 size: 15 residues. For the CDR3, the DNA is TGTGCCGGGAGTTGGGAGGGGGGAGCCAAAAACATTCAGTACTTC. Its protein product is CAGSWEGGAKNIQYF.

The chain is built from TRBV7-2 and TRBJ2-5; 7 bases map to TRBD1. The end of the DNA fits TRBJ2-7 better, so the J call may be wrong. This CDR3 has 13 amino acids. Germline CDR1 and CDR2: SGHTA and FQGNSA. The CDR3 DNA reads TGTGCCAGCAGCCAGGGACAGCTCTACGAGCAGTACTTC. Translated, it gives CASSQGQLYEQYF.

This chain joins TRBV29-1 and TRBJ2-7, with 8 bases that match TRBD2. Looked up from germline, CDR1 is SQVTM and CDR2 is ANQGSEA. J gave up 2 bases and V 7 bases, and 7 bases lay outside the gene matches. This CDR3 is 13 amino acids long. DNA of the CDR3: TGCAGCGCAACCGGGGGGGGCCCCTACGAGCAGTACTTC. Amino acid sequence: CSATGGGPYEQYF.

V gene TRBV1 combines with J gene TRBJ1-4; whether TRBD1, the table's D call, matches the DNA was not checked. TRBV1 is assigned pseudogene status. CDR3 length: 14 residues. CDR3 nucleotides: TGCACCAGCACCGAGGGACAGGTCGGGGAAAAACTGTTTTTT. Its protein is CTSTEGQVGEKLFF.